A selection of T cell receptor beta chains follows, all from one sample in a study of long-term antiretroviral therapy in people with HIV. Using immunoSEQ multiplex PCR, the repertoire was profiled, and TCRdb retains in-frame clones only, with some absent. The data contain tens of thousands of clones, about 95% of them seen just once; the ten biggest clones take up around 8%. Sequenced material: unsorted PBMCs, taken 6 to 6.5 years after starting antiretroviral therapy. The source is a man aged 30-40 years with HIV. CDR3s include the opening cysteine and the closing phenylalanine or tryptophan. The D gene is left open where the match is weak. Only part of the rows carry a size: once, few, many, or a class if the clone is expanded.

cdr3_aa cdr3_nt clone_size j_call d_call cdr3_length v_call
CASRQSGAVGGETQYF TGTGCCAGCAGACAAAGTGGTGCTGTGGGCGGAGAGACCCAGTACTTC NA TRBJ2-5 NA 16 TRBV7-3
CASSQDRGFGNTIYF TGTGCCAGCAGCCAGGACAGGGGGTTTGGAAACACCATATATTTT once TRBJ1-3 TRBD1 15 TRBV7-2
CASRFGGTQPNYGYTF TGCGCCAGCAGGTTTGGTGGGACACAACCTAACTATGGCTACACCTTC NA TRBJ1-2 NA 16 TRBV5-1
CSVELRRLAKNIQYF TGCAGCGTTGAGCTGCGAAGACTAGCCAAAAACATTCAGTACTTC NA TRBJ2-4 NA 15 TRBV29-1
CASSLGSGNEQFF TGTGCCAGCAGCTTGGGGAGCGGCAATGAGCAGTTCTTC NA TRBJ2-1 NA 13 TRBV7-3
CASSTGQGNTEAFF TGTGCCAGCAGCACGGGACAGGGGAACACTGAAGCTTTCTTT NA TRBJ1-1 TRBD1 14 TRBV13
CASSWGGGPNTEAFF TGCGCCAGCAGCTGGGGTGGGGGCCCGAACACTGAAGCTTTCTTT NA TRBJ1-1 NA 15 TRBV5-1
CASSWISSYEQYF TGTGCCAGCAGTTGGATCTCTTCCTACGAGCAGTACTTC NA TRBJ2-7 NA 13 TRBV28
CASSLVHEQFF TGTGCCAGCAGCTTAGTCCATGAGCAGTTCTTC NA TRBJ2-1 NA 11 TRBV7-9
CASSEGLAGGPREETQYF TGTGCCAGCAGTGAAGGACTAGCGGGAGGGCCAAGGGAGGAGACCCAGTACTTC NA TRBJ2-5 TRBD2 18 TRBV6-1
CASSARGLNEQFF TGTGCCAGCAGTGCAAGGGGGCTGAATGAGCAGTTCTTC NA TRBJ2-1 TRBD1 13 TRBV2
CASSLAGGSYGYTF TGTGCCAGCAGCTTAGCGGGGGGGAGCTATGGCTACACCTTC once TRBJ1-2 NA 14 TRBV7-6
CASRMTVNTEAFF TGTGCCAGCAGGATGACTGTGAACACTGAAGCTTTCTTT NA TRBJ1-1 NA 13 TRBV7-3
CASSVDGDLTYTDTQYF TGTGCCAGCAGCGTAGACGGGGATCTTACTTACACAGATACGCAGTATTTT NA TRBJ2-3 NA 17 TRBV9
CASSFWTEGDTQYF TGCGCCAGCAGCTTTTGGACGGAAGGCGATACGCAGTATTTT NA TRBJ2-3 NA 14 TRBV5-1
CASSAGFNTGELFF TGTGCCAGCAGCGCAGGGTTCAACACCGGGGAGCTGTTTTTT NA TRBJ2-2 NA 14 TRBV5-6
CASSYSTGIQEKLFF TGTGCCAGCAGTTACTCCACAGGGATTCAGGAAAAACTGTTTTTT NA TRBJ1-4 NA 15 TRBV6-5
CASSGDAHSGNTIYF TGTGCCAGCAGTGGGGACGCGCACTCTGGAAACACCATATATTTT NA TRBJ1-3 NA 15 TRBV2
CASGGGSGELFF TGTGCCAGCGGGGGGGGGTCCGGGGAGCTGTTTTTT NA TRBJ2-2 TRBD2 12 TRBV2
CASSLASGTYEQYF TGTGCCAGCAGCCTGGCGTCGGGAACCTACGAGCAGTACTTC few TRBJ2-7 NA 14 TRBV7-8
CASSLRSYEQYF TGTGCCAGCAGCTTACGCTCCTACGAGCAGTACTTC NA TRBJ2-7 NA 12 TRBV7-9